This record looks at one T cell receptor beta chain sequence and its context. Its specificity is unknown. This specimen belongs to a study of OX40 agonist ivuxolimab in advanced cancers. Study-wide findings and caveats: The investigators did not determine what antigen specificity the expanded peripheral T cells had. Expanded clones were, on average, more numerous among CD8+ T cells than CD4+. Several nonresponders also turned out to have low normalized T-cell clonal expansion.

TCRdb's table, derived via immunoSEQ multiplex PCR, lists solely in-frame clones and lacks some. The data show 55,000 to 75,000 clones, around 85% seen once. The sequence came from an adult with an advanced solid tumor such as melanoma, head and neck, liver or kidney cancer. Sequences were derived from CD4+ or CD8+ T cells sorted from blood, sampled in a trial of the OX40 agonist ivuxolimab.

This chain's CDR3 is CASRSLAANVLTF. As DNA, the CDR3 is TGTGCCAGCAGATCCCTAGCGGCCAACGTCCTGACTTTC. J is TRBJ2-6 and V is TRBV6-6, with TRBD2 as a possible D gene (5 bases). Deletions cut 6 bases from V and 6 bases from J, with 9 bases between. Germline CDR1 is MNHNY and CDR2 is SVGAGI (reference sequence). The CDR3 runs 13 residues.